A selection of T cell receptor beta chains follows, all from one sample in a study of shared clonotypes between healthy human individuals. The data were produced by immunoSEQ multiplex PCR, yet TCRdb's version contains in-frame clones alone and is incomplete. The sample holds 1.6 million or so clones, approximately 97% seen once. Sequencing was done on a sample of naive CD4+ T cells sorted from blood. These receptor sequences come from a man younger than 40 in good health. The CDR3 runs from the conserved cysteine through the conserved F or W. A D gene is named only where the DNA matches it firmly.

>NA|TRBJ2-1|TRBV4-2
CASSQEDLSYNEQFF
TGTGCCAGCAGCCAAGAAGATCTTTCCTACAATGAGCAGTTCTTC
>NA|TRBJ2-5|TRBV29-1
CSVSKETQYF
TGCAGCGTTAGTAAGGAGACCCAGTACTTC
>NA|TRBJ1-5|TRBV25-1
CASSEQNNQPQHF
TGTGCCAGCAGTGAGCAAAATAATCAGCCCCAGCATTTT
>NA|TRBJ2-3|TRBV7-3
CASSAARGWTDTQYF
TGTGCCAGCAGCGCGGCCCGAGGGTGGACAGATACGCAGTATTTT
>NA|TRBJ2-5|TRBV19
CASSGTTPGGETQYF
TGTGCCAGTAGTGGGACTACTCCAGGGGGGGAGACCCAGTACTTC
>NA|TRBJ2-7|TRBV10-3
CAISEPGTISYEQYF
TGTGCCATCAGTGAACCCGGGACAATCTCCTACGAGCAGTACTTC
>TRBD2|TRBJ2-1|TRBV9
CASSVDPSGIYNEQFF
TGTGCCAGCAGCGTAGATCCTAGCGGGATTTACAATGAGCAGTTCTTC
>NA|TRBJ1-4|TRBV18
CASSPDRNEKLFF
TGTGCCAGCTCACCGGACCGAAATGAAAAACTGTTTTTT
>NA|TRBJ2-5|TRBV7-9
CASSLSLNSHGETQYF
TGTGCCAGCAGCTTAAGTTTGAATAGTCATGGAGAGACCCAGTACTTC
>NA|TRBJ2-2|TRBV5-1
CASSLAGDTGELFF
TGCGCCAGCAGCTTGGCAGGAGACACCGGGGAGCTGTTTTTT
>NA|TRBJ2-2|TRBV10-1
CASRKDFRTGELFF
TGCGCCAGTCGAAAGGATTTTCGCACCGGGGAGCTGTTTTTT